These 21 T cell receptor beta chains were all obtained from the same sample, sequenced in a study of T cell repertoires in ileal Crohn's disease. Time point denoted: neoterminal ileum biopsy at postoperative endoscopy, about 6 months after surgery. Sequenced by immunoSEQ multiplex PCR; TCRdb stores in-frame clones only, minus some. The sample lists some 10,000 clones, 80% to 90% seen once, with approximately 16% in the top ten. The sample taken for sequencing was ileal tissue. These receptors were obtained from an adult with Crohn's disease.

The chain couples TRBV7-9 to TRBJ1-1, with D tentatively TRBD1 (6 bases). This CDR3 is built from 14 residues. Germline V gene lookup returns CDR1 SEHNR and CDR2 FQNEAQ (reference sequence). Trimming removed 1 base from V and 4 bases from J, with 10 bases in between. The CDR3: CASSLEGRGTEAFF. CDR3 DNA: TGTGCCAGCAGCTTAGAGGGCAGGGGCACTGAAGCTTTCTTT.

CDR3 sequence (DNA): TGTGCCAGCAGCTCGACAGGGTCAAGCTCTGGAAACACCATATATTTT. Protein product: CASSSTGSSSGNTIYF. The gene calls are TRBV7-9 and TRBJ1-3, with 7 positions matching TRBD1. The CDR3 is 16 residues long. Trimming at V came to 4 bases and at J to 0 bases, leaving 6 bases not matched to a gene. Germline CDR1 SEHNR, CDR2 FQNEAQ (reference sequence). The full variable domain, completed using reference TRBV7-9 and TRBJ1-3, is DTGVSQNPRHKITKRGQNVTFRCDPISEHNRLYWYRQTLGQGPEFLTYFQNEAQLEKSRLLSDRFSAERPKGSFSTLEIQRTEQGDSAMYLCASSSTGSSSGNTIYFGEGSWLTVV.

The chain employs TRBV2 and TRBJ2-7; D may be TRBD1 (7 bases). Germline-derived CDR1 and CDR2 are SNHLY and FYNNEI. V lost 6 bases, J lost 2 bases, and 11 bases lay in between. The CDR3 totals 13 residues. CDR3 in DNA: TGTGCCAGCAGCTCAGGGGGGCCCTACGAGCAGTACTTC. This encodes CASSSGGPYEQYF.

This clone came up a few times. The V gene is TRBV27, the J gene TRBJ2-5, with D possibly being TRBD2 (5 bases). CDR3 length equals 11 residues. Germline CDR1 is MNHEY and CDR2 is SMNVEV (reference sequence). V was trimmed by 8 bases and J by 3 bases, leaving 7 bases between them. CDR3 amino acids: CASGLKETQYF. Written as DNA, the CDR3 is TGTGCCAGCGGACTCAAAGAGACCCAGTACTTC.

The chain links TRBV2 to TRBJ2-3; TRBD2 matches at 10 bases. Looked up from germline, CDR1 is SNHLY and CDR2 is FYNNEI. V trimming: 6 bases; J trimming: 5 bases; junction bases outside the gene matches: 5. The CDR3 has 14 residues. CDR3 amino acids: CASRPGLALDTQYF. The CDR3 coding sequence is TGTGCCAGCAGACCGGGACTAGCGTTAGATACGCAGTATTTT. Combining the CDR3 with reference TRBV2 and TRBJ2-3 gives the whole variable domain EPEVTQTPSHQVTQMGQEVILRCVPISNHLYFYWYRQILGQKVEFLVSFYNNEISEKSEIFDDQFSVERPDGSNFTLKIRSTKLEDSAMYFCASRPGLALDTQYFGPGTRLTVL.

The rearrangement links TRBV5-1 to TRBJ1-4, with D possibly matching TRBD1 (5 bases). The CDR3 sequence is 14 residues long. CDR1 and CDR2 (germline): SGHRS, YFSETQ. The germline V and J ends were trimmed by 0 bases and 6 bases, with 9 bases remaining between them. For the CDR3, the DNA is TGCGCCAGCAGCTTGGGACAGCAAGATGAAAAACTGTTTTTT. Its translation: CASSLGQQDEKLFF.

This clone was counted a few times. The CDR3 sequence: CASSQDLRRTNEKLFF. CDR3 bases: TGTGCCAGCAGCCAAGATCTGAGGCGGACTAATGAAAAACTGTTTTTT. This rearrangement joins TRBV4-2 to TRBJ1-4, with unresolved D. V shed 0 bases and J shed 2 bases, with 10 bases lying between them. The V gene's germline CDR1 is LGHNA and CDR2 YNFKEQ. This CDR3 spans 16 amino acids.

The CDR3 is CAIRYRGTERLNQPQHF. For the CDR3, the DNA is TGTGCCATCAGATATAGGGGGACAGAGAGGTTGAATCAGCCCCAGCATTTT. The V call is TRBV10-3, the J call TRBJ1-5; 7 nucleotides align to TRBD1. CDR3 size: 17 residues. Trimming at V came to 6 bases and at J to 4 bases, leaving 15 bases not matched to a gene. Per the germline V gene, CDR1 is ENHRY and CDR2 is SYGVKD.

The chain links TRBV19 to TRBJ2-7, with TRBD2 as a possible D gene (6 bases). The CDR3 has 16 residues. Trimming shortened V by 4 bases and J by 6 bases, and 22 bases separated the two germline ends. Germline CDR1 reads LNHDA; CDR2 reads SQIVND (reference sequence). The CDR3 DNA follows: TGTGCCAGTAGTAGAAACCCTTCAGGGCGTAGCGGCGAGCAGTACTTC. Translated, it gives CASSRNPSGRSGEQYF.

V and J are TRBV6-5 and TRBJ2-4, with a tentative D call TRBD2 (6 bases). Per the germline V gene, CDR1 is MNHEY and CDR2 is SVGAGI. There are 16 residues in the CDR3. V was pared by 0 bases and J by 6 bases, with 15 bases between. The CDR3 is CASSYSMGDSGNIQYF. CDR3 coding DNA: TGTGCCAGCAGTTACTCGATGGGAGATAGCGGAAACATTCAGTACTTC.

The J gene is TRBJ1-1, the V gene TRBV10-2; weak D call: TRBD1 (6 bases). V was clipped by 7 bases and J by 1 base, with 16 bases between them. This CDR3 comprises 15 residues. Germline V gene sequence: CDR1 WSHSY, CDR2 SAAADI. The CDR3: CASTDRSGRNTEAFF. The CDR3 nucleotides are TGCGCCAGCACAGACAGGTCGGGACGGAACACTGAAGCTTTCTTT.

Regarding this clone: This CDR3 is also generated by other DNA sequences in the sample. This chain uses TRBV5-4 with TRBJ1-2, with D perhaps matching TRBD1 (6 bases). Germline values: CDR1 SGHNT, CDR2 YYREEE (reference sequence). The V end lost 4 bases, the J end lost 2 bases, and 9 bases lay between the germline ends. This CDR3 has 13 amino acids. The CDR3 spells CASSPDRNYGYTF. DNA for the CDR3: TGTGCCAGCAGCCCTGACAGGAACTATGGCTACACCTTC.

For the CDR3, the DNA is TGTGCCAGCAGCCCTGGGTACAGGGACGGGGAGCAGTACTTC. It translates to CASSPGYRDGEQYF. The chain carries TRBV27 and TRBJ2-7, with D possibly TRBD1 on 6 matching bases. The CDR3 consists of 14 residues. Germline CDR1 reads MNHEY; CDR2 reads SMNVEV (reference sequence). Between the trimmed V and J ends, which lost 6 bases and 7 bases, there was a span of 19 bases.

This clone was found a few times. V usage is TRBV6-1 and J usage is TRBJ1-1; D is perhaps TRBD1 (6 bases). Germline lookup yields CDR1 MNHNS and CDR2 SASEGT. Trimming stripped 4 bases from V and 4 bases from J, with 13 bases between. The CDR3 length is 14 residues. CDR3 sequence reads: CASSAHQGSTEAFF. DNA of the CDR3: TGTGCCAGCAGTGCCCACCAGGGGAGCACTGAAGCTTTCTTT.

The V gene is TRBV4-2, the J gene TRBJ1-1; D remains unclear. V gave up 5 bases and J gave up 2 bases, with 12 bases separating them. From germline, CDR1 is LGHNA and CDR2 YNFKEQ. This CDR3 spans 14 amino acids. The CDR3 loop is CASSSGLRNTEAFF. The DNA of the CDR3 is TGTGCCAGCAGCAGCGGGCTGAGAAACACTGAAGCTTTCTTT.

This clone has only a few counts. This chain joins TRBV7-2 and TRBJ1-3; D perhaps matches TRBD1 (5 bases). This CDR3 has 14 residues. V dropped 1 base and J dropped 7 bases, with 11 bases sitting between them. Germline CDR1 SGHTA, CDR2 FQGNSA. The DNA of the CDR3 is TGTGCCAGCAGCTTAGACGGGACTCTCAACACCATATATTTT. As protein: CASSLDGTLNTIYF.

The rearrangement uses TRBV6-1 and TRBJ2-3; TRBD2 agrees at 7 bases. CDR1 is MNHNS and CDR2 is SASEGT in the germline V gene. V shed 9 bases and J 3 bases; nucleotides not matched to a gene: 6. The CDR3 spans 13 residues. CDR3 sequence reads: CASLTSWTDTQYF. The CDR3 DNA reads as TGTGCCAGTTTGACTAGCTGGACAGATACGCAGTATTTT.

There are a few counts of this clone. The V and J genes are TRBV5-4 and TRBJ1-3, with TRBD1 matching 7 bases. From germline, CDR1 is SGHNT and CDR2 YYREEE (reference sequence). V lost 4 bases, J lost 4 bases, and 8 bases stayed unmatched. The CDR3 sequence is 15 residues long. The chain's CDR3 is CASSTEGARGNTIYF. CDR3 coding DNA: TGTGCCAGCAGCACCGAGGGGGCGCGCGGAAACACCATATATTTT.

The V call is TRBV6-1, the J call TRBJ2-7; TRBD2 matches 8 bases. This CDR3 spans 14 amino acids. Losses at the gene ends were 5 bases for V and 3 bases for J; bases not matched to a gene: 6. CDR1 is MNHNS, CDR2 SASEGT, per germline. In DNA form, the CDR3 reads TGTGCCAGCAGTTCCTTAGCGGGGAGCTACGAGCAGTACTTC. Protein: CASSSLAGSYEQYF.

V usage is TRBV7-9 and J usage is TRBJ2-7; 13 bases agree with TRBD2. Germline CDR1 is SEHNR and CDR2 is FQNEAQ (reference sequence). V gave up 2 bases and J gave up 7 bases; unmatched junction bases: 8. The CDR3 totals 16 residues. The CDR3, as DNA: TGTGCCAGCAGCTTAACACTAGCGGGAGGGCCTGGGGAGCAGTACTTC. It specifies CASSLTLAGGPGEQYF. The full variable domain, completed using reference TRBV7-9 and TRBJ2-7, is DTGVSQNPRHKITKRGQNVTFRCDPISEHNRLYWYRQTLGQGPEFLTYFQNEAQLEKSRLLSDRFSAERPKGSFSTLEIQRTEQGDSAMYLCASSLTLAGGPGEQYFGPGTRLTVT.

The chain couples TRBV6-6 to TRBJ2-3; 13 bases fit TRBD2. The CDR3 has 16 residues. Looked up from germline, CDR1 is MNHNY and CDR2 is SVGAGI (reference sequence). The junction had 1 base not matched to a gene; V was cut back by 2 bases and J by 2 bases. CDR3 protein: CASSYTSGRVTDTQYF. The CDR3 DNA is TGTGCCAGCAGTTACACTAGCGGGAGGGTCACAGATACGCAGTATTTT.